These 30 T cell receptor beta chains were all obtained from the same sample, sequenced in a study of T cells after yellow fever vaccination. TCRdb used MiXCR to reprocess the 5' RACE reads, holding one entry per CDR3 protein. Seen here are almost 600,000 distinct CDR3 sequences, approximately 12% observed once, and the top ten hold over 11%. This material consisted of PBMCs, taken on the day of the yellow fever booster vaccination. The receptor set was obtained from a man aged 25-45 years who received the YFV17D yellow fever vaccine.

The chain has TRBV7-2 and TRBJ2-1, with a possible D match to TRBD2 (6 bases). This CDR3 has 17 residues. Trimming cost V 2 bases and J 0 bases, with 14 bases left between them. Germline loops: CDR1 SGHTA, CDR2 FQGNSA. DNA for the CDR3: TGTGCCAGCAGCTTAACTGGAGGGCAACCCTCCTACAATGAGCAGTTCTTC. Translation: CASSLTGGQPSYNEQFF.

This clonotype was counted at least ten times. The chain uses TRBV29-1 and TRBJ2-7; 7 bases map to TRBD1. The CDR3 runs to 12 residues. V lost 6 bases, J lost 3 bases, and 5 bases stayed unmatched. The germline V gene has CDR1 SQVTM and CDR2 ANQGSEA. CDR3 in amino acids: CSVRGQFYEQYF. CDR3 DNA sequence: TGCAGCGTACGGGGACAGTTCTACGAGCAGTACTTC.

The sample holds a few counts of this clonotype. The genes are TRBV29-1 and TRBJ2-3, with 8 bases identical to TRBD2. This CDR3 contains 15 residues. Germline V lookup: CDR1 SQVTM, CDR2 ANQGSEA. V dropped 2 bases and J dropped 5; count of bases not matched to a gene: 9. CDR3 nucleotides: TGCAGCGTTGAACCGGGAGCGGGAGAGGAAGATACGCAGTATTTT. Amino acids: CSVEPGAGEEDTQYF.

There are a few counts of this clonotype. This chain connects TRBV18 to TRBJ2-5, with 8 positions matching TRBD1. This CDR3 has 14 residues. Looked up from germline, CDR1 is KGHSH and CDR2 is LQKENI. V trimming: 5 bases; J trimming: 4 bases; junction bases outside the gene matches: 6. The CDR3 DNA reads TGTGCCAGCTCAGCCCAGGGGGCAGGAGAGACCCAGTACTTC. Translating it yields CASSAQGAGETQYF.

This chain joins TRBV11-2 and TRBJ2-1; 10 bases agree with TRBD2. V lost 0 bases to trimming and J lost 0 bases; unmatched junction nucleotides: 11. CDR3 length: 20 amino acids. In germline, CDR1 is SGHAT, CDR2 FQNNGV. The CDR3 DNA follows: TGTGCCAGCAGCTTAGATAAGGGGGGAGCGGGAGGGCTCTCCTACAATGAGCAGTTCTTC. It yields the protein CASSLDKGGAGGLSYNEQFF.

The rearrangement links TRBV4-3 to TRBJ2-1, with unresolved D. This CDR3 is built from 11 residues. V was trimmed by 0 bases and J by 8 bases, leaving 2 bases between them. Per germline, CDR1 LGHNA and CDR2 YSLEER. This chain's CDR3 is CASSQDDEQFF. As DNA, the CDR3 is TGCGCCAGCAGCCAAGACGATGAGCAGTTCTTC.

This chain joins TRBV28 and TRBJ2-7; no definite D call. V lost 2 bases, J lost 2 bases, and 10 bases lay in between. Germline CDR1 and CDR2: MDHEN and SYDVKM. This CDR3 region has 14 residues. CDR3 region: CASSLRNPAYEQYF. CDR3 sequence (DNA): TGTGCCAGCAGTTTACGCAATCCAGCCTACGAGCAGTACTTC.

This clonotype was found a few times. V gene TRBV7-3 combines with J gene TRBJ2-7; 10 bases match TRBD2. Trimming took 5 bases from V and 7 from J; bases not matched to a gene: 8. The CDR3 has 14 residues. Germline CDR1 is SGHTA and CDR2 is FQGTGA. CDR3 nucleotide sequence: TGTGCCAGCAGCACCATAGCGGGAGGTGGGGAGCAGTACTTC. Amino acids: CASSTIAGGGEQYF.

This clonotype appeared a few times. This chain joins TRBV27 and TRBJ2-7, with 7 bases lining up with TRBD1. The CDR3 totals 15 residues. The V gene end was trimmed by 3 bases and the J gene end by 5 bases; junction bases not matched to a gene: 10. Germline V gene lookup returns CDR1 MNHEY and CDR2 SMNVEV (reference sequence). DNA of the CDR3: TGTGCCAGCAGTTTTAAAACAGGGGTTATTCACGAGCAGTACTTC. This encodes CASSFKTGVIHEQYF.

In its sample, this clonotype was seen many times. The CDR3 here is CATSARDSFQETQYF. CDR3 coding DNA: TGTGCCACCTCAGCCAGAGACAGCTTCCAAGAGACCCAGTACTTC. The chain joins TRBV24-1 to TRBJ2-5; TRBD1 might be the D (5 bases). V was clipped by 9 bases and J by 1 base, with 17 bases between them. Per germline, CDR1 KGHDR and CDR2 SFDVKD. The CDR3 loop spans 15 amino acids.

The chain has TRBV20-1 and TRBJ2-1; TRBD2 matches 7 bases. This CDR3 has 14 amino acids. CDR1 and CDR2 (germline): DFQATT, SNEGSKA (reference sequence). V lost 5 bases to trimming and J lost 9 bases; unmatched junction nucleotides: 13. CDR3 region: CSAGAGRALREQFF. CDR3 in DNA: TGCAGTGCTGGAGCGGGGAGGGCCCTACGTGAGCAGTTCTTC.

This clonotype has just a few counts. The V call is TRBV21-1, the J call TRBJ2-3; the D call in the table, TRBD2, was not verified against the DNA. TRBV21-1 is a pseudogene. This CDR3 is built from 19 residues. This CDR3 is CASRKPTTSGVSSTDTQYF. The CDR3 DNA reads as TGTGCCAGCAGAAAACCTACAACTAGCGGGGTTTCTAGCACAGATACGCAGTATTTT.

This clonotype was detected only a few times. This sequence joins TRBV6-1 and TRBJ1-1, with D unresolved. In germline, CDR1 is MNHNS, CDR2 SASEGT. The V end was cut by 6 bases, the J end by 2 bases, with 13 bases between. This CDR3 is 14 amino acids long. The CDR3 reads CASRTRDLNTEAFF. For the CDR3, the DNA is TGTGCCAGCAGAACGAGGGATCTAAACACTGAAGCTTTCTTT.

The V gene is TRBV12-3 or TRBV12-4, the J gene TRBJ1-2; the D is unclear. V was clipped by 3 bases and J by 4 bases, with 12 bases between them. The CDR3 runs 14 residues. CDR3 residues: CASSFGGPLYGYTF. CDR3 DNA: TGTGCCAGCAGTTTTGGAGGGCCGCTCTATGGCTACACCTTC.

The V call is TRBV27, the J call TRBJ2-7; TRBD2 matches at 10 bases. The J segment lost 6 bases and the V segment lost 0 bases, leaving 2 bases of the junction unmatched. The germline V gene has CDR1 MNHEY and CDR2 SMNVEV (reference sequence). The CDR3 is made up of 14 amino acids. Here the CDR3 reads CASSLSSGRAEQYF. The CDR3 DNA follows: TGTGCCAGCAGTTTATCCAGCGGGAGGGCCGAGCAGTACTTC.

This clonotype has more than one count but fewer than ten. The chain uses TRBV5-8 and TRBJ2-7; no firm D call. Between the trimmed V and J ends, which lost 1 base and 7 bases, there was a span of 12 bases. Per the germline V gene, CDR1 is SGHTS and CDR2 is YDEGEE. The CDR3 loop spans 13 amino acids. Written as DNA, the CDR3 is TGTGCCAGCAGCTTGTTGCTTATGGGTGAGCAGTACTTC. The encoded protein is CASSLLLMGEQYF.

The chain joins TRBV7-2 to TRBJ1-3; possibly TRBD1 for D (5 bases). Germline loops: CDR1 SGHTA, CDR2 FQGNSA. Trimming pared 5 bases from V and 3 bases from J, leaving 5 bases between. This CDR3 region has 12 residues. The CDR3 DNA is TGTGCCAGCAGCGACAGTGGAAACACCATATATTTT. Its protein is CASSDSGNTIYF.

The chain employs TRBV9 and TRBJ2-7, with 7 bases identical to TRBD1. V trimming: 0 bases; J trimming: 0 bases; junction bases outside the gene matches: 6. The CDR3 consists of 16 residues. Germline CDR1 is SGDLS and CDR2 is YYNGEE. The CDR3 bases are TGTGCCAGCAGCGTAGCCGGGACAGATAGCTCCTACGAGCAGTACTTC. This encodes CASSVAGTDSSYEQYF.

The chain carries TRBV4-1 and TRBJ1-2; no firm D call. Germline CDR1 reads MGHRA; CDR2 reads YSYEKL. Trimming pared 0 bases from V and 5 bases from J, leaving 10 bases between. CDR3 size: 14 residues. This CDR3 is CASSQDTGRYGYTF. The CDR3 coding sequence is TGCGCCAGCAGCCAAGATACGGGGAGATATGGCTACACCTTC.

In this sample, this clonotype turned up a few times. The chain couples TRBV6-2 or TRBV6-3 to TRBJ2-2; 13 bases are a match to TRBD2. The CDR3 contains 16 residues. V lost 8 bases to trimming and J lost 7 bases; unmatched junction nucleotides: 10. Germline CDR1 and CDR2: MNHEY and SVGEGT. The CDR3 coding sequence is TGTGCCAGCGGAGGGACTAGCGGGATGCCAGACGGGGAGCTGTTTTTT. It yields the protein CASGGTSGMPDGELFF.

In this sample, this clonotype turned up many times. This chain connects TRBV29-1 to TRBJ1-1; no reliable D call. This CDR3 has 12 residues. Germline assignment: CDR1 SQVTM and CDR2 ANQGSEA. The V gene lost 5 bases and the J gene lost 2 bases, with 9 bases spanning the gap. The CDR3 DNA is TGCAGCGTTAGACACACCAACACTGAAGCTTTCTTT. As protein: CSVRHTNTEAFF.

This clonotype was recorded many times. The V gene is TRBV15, the J gene TRBJ1-3; D is ambiguous. The CDR3 loop spans 14 amino acids. V was cut by 5 bases and J by 0 bases, with 8 bases left in between. The germline V gene encodes CDR1 LNHNV and CDR2 YYDKDF (reference sequence). This CDR3 is CATSEDASGNTIYF. The CDR3 coding sequence is TGTGCCACCAGCGAGGACGCCTCTGGAAACACCATATATTTT. The variable domain in full, completed from reference TRBV15 and TRBJ1-3, reads DAMVIQNPRYQVTQFGKPVTLSCSQTLNHNVMYWYQQKSSQAPKLLFHYYDKDFNNEADTPDNFQSRRPNTSFCFLDIRSPGLGDTAMYLCATSEDASGNTIYFGEGSWLTVV.

This clonotype has at least ten counts. The chain employs TRBV7-9 and TRBJ1-1; D may be TRBD1 (5 bases). The length of the CDR3 is 13 residues. The germline V and J ends were trimmed by 7 bases and 4 bases, with 13 bases remaining between them. Germline V gives CDR1 SEHNR, CDR2 FQNEAQ (reference sequence). CDR3 nucleotide sequence: TGTGCCAGCACCCCAGGGATAGTCACTGAAGCTTTCTTT. Residues: CASTPGIVTEAFF.

Turning to this clonotype: A much larger clone lies one base from this, so it may be a read error. The chain combines TRBV6-1 with TRBJ2-2, with D perhaps matching TRBD1 (6 bases). This CDR3 contains 15 residues. CDR1 and CDR2 from the germline V gene are MNHNS and SASEGT. V dropped 6 bases and J dropped 10 bases, with 21 bases sitting between them. CDR3: CASSFTGLRGEELFF. The CDR3 DNA sequence: TGTGCCAGCAGCTTCACAGGGTTGCGCGGCGAGGAGCTGTTTTTT.

The table lists this clonotype with a few counts. J is TRBJ2-3 and V is TRBV7-2, with TRBD2 matching 8 bases. The ends lost 2 bases at V and 0 bases at J; junction bases unmatched: 4. Germline V gene lookup returns CDR1 SGHTA and CDR2 FQGNSA. There are 16 residues in the CDR3. The CDR3 protein is CASSLNGRDSTDTQYF. CDR3 DNA: TGTGCCAGCAGCTTAAACGGGAGGGATAGCACAGATACGCAGTATTTT.

Only a few counts were recorded for this clonotype. For the CDR3, the DNA is TGTGCCAGCAGCCCGGGACAGGGAGGACTACCTGGCTACGAGCAGTACTTC. It codes for CASSPGQGGLPGYEQYF. The rearrangement uses TRBV7-2 and TRBJ2-7; TRBD1 matches at 9 bases. With 5 bases clipped from V and 3 bases from J, the junction kept 14 bases outside the gene matches. The germline CDR1 and CDR2 sequences are SGHTA and FQGNSA. The CDR3 sequence is 17 residues long.

V gene TRBV6-2 or TRBV6-3 combines with J gene TRBJ2-1, with a possible D match to TRBD2 (6 bases). Germline values: CDR1 MNHEY, CDR2 SVGEGT. This CDR3 has 14 residues. V was pared by 2 bases and J by 7 bases, with 12 bases between. In DNA form, the CDR3 reads TGTGCCAGCAGTTACACGGGAGTTGGAAATGAGCAGTTCTTC. Its protein product is CASSYTGVGNEQFF.

The rearrangement links TRBV15 to TRBJ2-5, with 13 bases that match TRBD2. The CDR3 totals 16 residues. J gave up 4 bases and V 3 bases, and 5 bases lay outside the gene matches. Germline loops: CDR1 LNHNV, CDR2 YYDKDF (reference sequence). The CDR3 protein is CATSRSRTSGRETQYF. CDR3 sequence (DNA): TGTGCCACCAGCAGGAGCAGGACTAGCGGGAGAGAGACCCAGTACTTC.

The chain recombines TRBV29-1 with TRBJ2-1; D is perhaps TRBD1 or TRBD2 (5 bases each). The CDR3 extends over 15 amino acids. In germline, CDR1 is SQVTM, CDR2 ANQGSEA. V lost 3 bases to trimming and J lost 3 bases, with 15 bases between them. CDR3: CSVDGGTAFYNEQFF. The CDR3 DNA is TGCAGCGTTGATGGGGGAACAGCCTTCTACAATGAGCAGTTCTTC.

In this sample, this clonotype turned up a few times. The gene calls are TRBV20-1 and TRBJ1-6; 7 bases are a match to TRBD1. Germline trimming cut 6 bases from V and 9 bases from J; bases unmatched to any gene: 14. CDR1 DFQATT and CDR2 SNEGSKA come from the germline V gene (reference sequence). The CDR3 spans 15 residues. CDR3 nucleotides: TGCAGTGCCAGAACTCGACAGGGCCGCGCTTCACCCCTCCACTTT. Its translation is CSARTRQGRASPLHF.